A selection of T cell receptor beta chains follows, all from one sample in a study of T cell responses to AZD1222 COVID-19 vaccine. Sequencing used immunoSEQ multiplex PCR; TCRdb keeps in-frame clones, though not all of them. The data hold about 92,000 clones, with nearly 90% observed a single time. The material was peripheral blood, obtained on day 0 of AZD1222 vaccination. The receptors here all came from an adult in good health. The CDR3 runs from the conserved cysteine through the conserved F or W. A D gene is named only where the DNA matches it firmly. Expanded clones are given a class, and other clones once, few, many or no size at all.

>NA|TRBV15|TRBJ1-4|NA
TGTGCCACCAGCGCAAGTTGGCCGGGAACTAATGAAAAACTGTTTTTT
CATSASWPGTNEKLFF
>NA|TRBV7-6|TRBJ2-1|NA
TGTGCCAGCAGCTCGAGGGTCGGGGTCCAAAATGAGCAGTTCTTC
CASSSRVGVQNEQFF
>NA|TRBV5-1|TRBJ2-3|NA
TGCGCCAGCAGCCCACAGGGTCGGAGCACAGATACGCAGTATTTT
CASSPQGRSTDTQYF
>NA|TRBV10-1|TRBJ2-3|TRBD2
TGCGCCACCTCAACGACGGGACTAGCGGGGACTCTCACAGATACGCAGTATTTT
CATSTTGLAGTLTDTQYF
>NA|TRBV7-8|TRBJ2-3|TRBD2
TGTGCCAGCAGCTTTCGTACTAGCGCAGTCGTGGATACGCAGTATTTT
CASSFRTSAVVDTQYF
>few|TRBV7-2|TRBJ1-1|NA
TGTGCCAGCAGCTTAGTCCCGGGAACCATGAACACTGAAGCTTTCTTT
CASSLVPGTMNTEAFF
>NA|TRBV5-5|TRBJ2-7|NA
TGTGCCAGCAGCTTAGTCCCGAGCGACGAGCAGTACTTC
CASSLVPSDEQYF
>NA|TRBV28|TRBJ2-1|TRBD2
TGTGCCAGCAGCCCGGGACTAGTGGGAGCAAATGAGCAGTTCTTC
CASSPGLVGANEQFF
>NA|TRBV4-2|TRBJ1-4|TRBD1
TGTGCCAGCAGCCCCCGGGACAGGATCTTATCAACTAATGAAAAACTGTTTTTT
CASSPRDRILSTNEKLFF
>NA|TRBV9|TRBJ1-1|NA
TGTGCCAGCAGCGTAGTCCCTGGGAGTATTTCGGAAGCTTTCTTT
CASSVVPGSISEAFF
>NA|TRBV3-1/TRBV3-2|TRBJ2-1|TRBD2
TGTGCCAGCAGCCAAGATACGGGGACTAGCGGGACGGGCTACAATGAGCAGTTCTTC
CASSQDTGTSGTGYNEQFF
>NA|TRBV7-2|TRBJ2-7|NA
TGTGCCAGCAGCTTAGTTGCGGAGACCTACGAGCAGTACTTC
CASSLVAETYEQYF
>NA|TRBV7-3|TRBJ2-7|TRBD2
TGTGCCAGCAGCTTATTAGCGGGACCTTCCTACGAGCAGTACTTC
CASSLLAGPSYEQYF
>NA|TRBV2|TRBJ1-2|NA
TGTGCCAGCAGTTACCAGAACCTCTATGGCTACACCTTC
CASSYQNLYGYTF
>NA|TRBV28|TRBJ1-4|TRBD1
TGTGCCAGTTGGGACAGGCGGGGGAAACTGTTTTTT
CASWDRRGKLFF
>NA|TRBV29-1|TRBJ1-3|NA
TGCAGCGTTGTTGTACTTGGAAACACCATATATTTT
CSVVVLGNTIYF
>NA|TRBV24-1|TRBJ1-2|TRBD1
TGTGCCACCAGTGACGGACAGGGCCCCTATGGCTACACCTTC
CATSDGQGPYGYTF
>NA|TRBV19|TRBJ1-2|TRBD1
TGTGCCAGTAGCAGGGGGCGTCTTTATGGCTACACCTTC
CASSRGRLYGYTF
>NA|TRBV7-2|TRBJ2-7|TRBD2
TGTGCCAGCAGCTTGGCTAGCGGGAGCTACGAGCAGTACTTC
CASSLASGSYEQYF
>NA|TRBV7-9|TRBJ2-2|NA
TGTGCCAGCAGCCCCTTAGCGGCAGCCGGCGGGGAGCTGTTTTTT
CASSPLAAAGGELFF
>NA|TRBV5-6|TRBJ1-2|NA
TGTGCCAGCAGCTTGGCGGCGACATCACCTGGCTACACCTTC
CASSLAATSPGYTF
>NA|TRBV19|TRBJ2-5|NA
TGTGCCAGTAGTATTCGGCTTATAGAGACCCAGTACTTC
CASSIRLIETQYF
>NA|TRBV12-5|TRBJ2-1|TRBD1
TGTGCTAGTGCCCCCGAGGGGGCTAATGAGCAGTTCTTC
CASAPEGANEQFF
>NA|TRBV5-6|TRBJ2-7|NA
TGTGCCAGCAGCCTTCGTGGGGGGAGCTCCTACGAGCAGTACTTC
CASSLRGGSSYEQYF
>NA|TRBV4-3|TRBJ2-2|TRBD2
TGCGCCAGCAGCACCCCCAGCGGGAGGGCAGCCGGGGAGCTGTTTTTT
CASSTPSGRAAGELFF
>NA|TRBV27|TRBJ1-2|NA
TGTGCCAGCAGTTTTGGCACTACAGGGGGCTACACCTTC
CASSFGTTGGYTF
>NA|TRBV27|TRBJ2-5|NA
TGTGCCAGCAGTTTAGTTCCAGAAGAGACCCAGTACTTC
CASSLVPEETQYF
>NA|TRBV19|TRBJ2-1|TRBD2
TGTGCCAGTAGTATAAGGGCGGGAGGGCTGTTTGGCTCCTACAATGAGCAGTTCTTC
CASSIRAGGLFGSYNEQFF